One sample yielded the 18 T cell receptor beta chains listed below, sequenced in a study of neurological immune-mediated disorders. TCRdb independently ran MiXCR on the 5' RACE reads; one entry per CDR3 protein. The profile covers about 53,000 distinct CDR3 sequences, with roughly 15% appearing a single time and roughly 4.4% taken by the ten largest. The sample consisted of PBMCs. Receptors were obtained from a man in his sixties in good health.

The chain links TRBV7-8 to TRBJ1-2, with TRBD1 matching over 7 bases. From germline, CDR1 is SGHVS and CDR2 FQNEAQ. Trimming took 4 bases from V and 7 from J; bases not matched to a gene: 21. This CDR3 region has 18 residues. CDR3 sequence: CASSSNPAEYRGGSGYTF. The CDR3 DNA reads TGTGCCAGCAGCTCCAACCCGGCAGAATACAGGGGCGGGAGTGGCTACACCTTC.

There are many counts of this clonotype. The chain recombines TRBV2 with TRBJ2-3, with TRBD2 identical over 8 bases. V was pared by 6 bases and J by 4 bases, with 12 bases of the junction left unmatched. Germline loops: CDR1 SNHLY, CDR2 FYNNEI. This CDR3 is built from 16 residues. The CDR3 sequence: CASSDPGGREADTQYF. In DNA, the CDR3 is TGTGCCAGCAGCGACCCGGGAGGGAGAGAGGCAGATACGCAGTATTTT.

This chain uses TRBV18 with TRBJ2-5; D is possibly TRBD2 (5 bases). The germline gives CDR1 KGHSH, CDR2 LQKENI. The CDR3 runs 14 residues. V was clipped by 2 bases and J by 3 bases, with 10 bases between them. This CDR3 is CASSPGERKETQYF. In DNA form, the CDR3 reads TGTGCCAGCTCACCAGGGGAGCGGAAAGAGACCCAGTACTTC.

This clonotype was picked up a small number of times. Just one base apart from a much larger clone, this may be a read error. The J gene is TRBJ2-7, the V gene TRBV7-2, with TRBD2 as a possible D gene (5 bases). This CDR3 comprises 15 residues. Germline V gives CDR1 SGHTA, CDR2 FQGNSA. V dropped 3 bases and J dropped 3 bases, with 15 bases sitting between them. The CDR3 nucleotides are TGTGCCAGCAGCTTTGGTCATCGGGATAACTACGAGCAGTACTTC. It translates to CASSFGHRDNYEQYF.

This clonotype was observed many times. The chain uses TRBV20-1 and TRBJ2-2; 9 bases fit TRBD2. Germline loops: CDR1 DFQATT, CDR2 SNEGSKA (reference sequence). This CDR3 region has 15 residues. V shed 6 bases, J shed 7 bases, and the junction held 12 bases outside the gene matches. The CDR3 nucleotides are TGCAGTGCCGTCCGGCGCGGGAGGGCCGGCGGGGAGCTGTTTTTT. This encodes CSAVRRGRAGGELFF.

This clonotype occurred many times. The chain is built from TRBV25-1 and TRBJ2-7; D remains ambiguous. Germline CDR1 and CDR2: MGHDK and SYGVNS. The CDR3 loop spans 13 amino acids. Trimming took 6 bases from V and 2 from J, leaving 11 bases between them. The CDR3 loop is CASRVDATYEQYF. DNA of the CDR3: TGTGCCAGCAGGGTGGACGCTACCTACGAGCAGTACTTC.

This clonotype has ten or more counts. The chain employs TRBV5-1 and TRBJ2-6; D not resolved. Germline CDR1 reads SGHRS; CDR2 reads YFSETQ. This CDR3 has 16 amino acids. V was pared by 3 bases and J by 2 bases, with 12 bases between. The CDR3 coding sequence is TGCGCCAGCAGCTCCCAAGGTGGAGCTGGGGCCAACGTCCTGACTTTC. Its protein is CASSSQGGAGANVLTF.

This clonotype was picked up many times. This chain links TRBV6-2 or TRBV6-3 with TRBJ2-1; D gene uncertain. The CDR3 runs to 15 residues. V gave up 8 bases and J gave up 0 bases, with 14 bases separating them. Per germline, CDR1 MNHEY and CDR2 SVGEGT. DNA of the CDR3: TGTGCCAGCCTTTACGGGCCGAGCTCCTACAATGAGCAGTTCTTC. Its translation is CASLYGPSSYNEQFF.

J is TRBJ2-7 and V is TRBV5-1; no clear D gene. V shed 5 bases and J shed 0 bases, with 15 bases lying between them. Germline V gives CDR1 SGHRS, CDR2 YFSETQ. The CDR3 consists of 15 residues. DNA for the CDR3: TGCGCCAGCAGAGTAAGCCTCTTGAACTCCTACGAGCAGTACTTC. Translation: CASRVSLLNSYEQYF.

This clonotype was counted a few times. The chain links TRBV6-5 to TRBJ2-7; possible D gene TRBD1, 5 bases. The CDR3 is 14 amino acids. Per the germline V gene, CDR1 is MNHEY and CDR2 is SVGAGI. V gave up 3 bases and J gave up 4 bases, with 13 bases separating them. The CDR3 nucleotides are TGTGCCAGCAGTTATAGGGGTATGAGTTACGAGCAGTACTTC. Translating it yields CASSYRGMSYEQYF.

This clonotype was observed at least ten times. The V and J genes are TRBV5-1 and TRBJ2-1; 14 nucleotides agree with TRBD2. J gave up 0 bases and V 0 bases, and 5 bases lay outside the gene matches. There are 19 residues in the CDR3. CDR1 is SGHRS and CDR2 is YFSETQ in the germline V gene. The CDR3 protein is CASSLGLAGGVSSYNEQFF. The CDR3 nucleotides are TGCGCCAGCAGCTTGGGACTAGCGGGAGGGGTCAGCTCCTACAATGAGCAGTTCTTC. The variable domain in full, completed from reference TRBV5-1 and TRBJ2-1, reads KAGVTQTPRYLIKTRGQQVTLSCSPISGHRSVSWYQQTPGQGLQFLFEYFSETQRNKGNFPGRFSGRQFSNSRSEMNVSTLELGDSALYLCASSLGLAGGVSSYNEQFFGPGTRLTVL.

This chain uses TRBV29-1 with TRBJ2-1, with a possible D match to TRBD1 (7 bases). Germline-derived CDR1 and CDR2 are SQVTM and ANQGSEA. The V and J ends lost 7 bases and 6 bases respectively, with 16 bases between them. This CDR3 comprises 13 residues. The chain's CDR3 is CSAQGDSLNEQFF. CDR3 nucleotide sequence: TGCAGCGCCCAGGGGGACTCCCTCAATGAGCAGTTCTTC.

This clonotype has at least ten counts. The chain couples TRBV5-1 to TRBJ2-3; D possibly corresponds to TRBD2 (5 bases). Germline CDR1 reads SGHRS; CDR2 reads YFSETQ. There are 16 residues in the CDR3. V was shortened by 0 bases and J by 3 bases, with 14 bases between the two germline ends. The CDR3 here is CASSLGLNIITDTQYF. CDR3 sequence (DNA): TGCGCCAGCAGCTTGGGACTAAACATAATAACAGATACGCAGTATTTT.

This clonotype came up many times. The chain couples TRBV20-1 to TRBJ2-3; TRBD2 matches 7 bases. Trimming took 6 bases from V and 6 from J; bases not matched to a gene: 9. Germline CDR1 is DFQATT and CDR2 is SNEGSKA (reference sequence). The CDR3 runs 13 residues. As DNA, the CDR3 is TGCAGTGCCCCTGGGGTAGCGGGCGATACGCAGTATTTT. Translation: CSAPGVAGDTQYF.

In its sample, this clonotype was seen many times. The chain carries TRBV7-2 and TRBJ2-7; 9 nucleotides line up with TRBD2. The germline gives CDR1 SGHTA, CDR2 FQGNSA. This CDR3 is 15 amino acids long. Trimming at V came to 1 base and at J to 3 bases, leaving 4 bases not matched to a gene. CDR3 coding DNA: TGTGCCAGCAGCTTAGTTTTAGCGGGAGTCTACGAGCAGTACTTC. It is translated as CASSLVLAGVYEQYF.

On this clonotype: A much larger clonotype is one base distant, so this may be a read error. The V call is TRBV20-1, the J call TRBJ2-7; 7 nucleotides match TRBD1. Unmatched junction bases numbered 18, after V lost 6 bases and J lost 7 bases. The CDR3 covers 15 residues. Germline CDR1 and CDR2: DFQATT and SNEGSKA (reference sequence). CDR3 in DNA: TGCAGTGCCAAGGCAGGGGGAGTTTCTACGTGGGAGCAGTACTTC. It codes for CSAKAGGVSTWEQYF.

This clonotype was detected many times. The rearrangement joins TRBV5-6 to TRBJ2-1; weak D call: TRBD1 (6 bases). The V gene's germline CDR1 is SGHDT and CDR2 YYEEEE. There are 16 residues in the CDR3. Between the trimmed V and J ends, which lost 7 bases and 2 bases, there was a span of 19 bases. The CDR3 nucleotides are TGTGCCAGCCGACCCCCGGGACACCGAACCTACAATGAGCAGTTCTTC. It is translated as CASRPPGHRTYNEQFF.

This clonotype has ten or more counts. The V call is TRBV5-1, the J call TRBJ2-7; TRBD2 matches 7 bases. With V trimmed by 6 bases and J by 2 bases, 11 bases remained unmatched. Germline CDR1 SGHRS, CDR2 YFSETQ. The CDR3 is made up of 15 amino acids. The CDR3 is CASTSQGGTTYEQYF. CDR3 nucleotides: TGCGCCAGCACCTCCCAAGGTGGGACTACCTACGAGCAGTACTTC.